This TCR beta chain is drawn from a study of shared clonotypes between healthy human individuals. Here immunoSEQ multiplex PCR was the method, and the copy in TCRdb shows in-frame clones only, minus some. This repertoire shows some 1,400,000 clones, roughly 97% found once; its top ten account for approximately 1.1%. Study-wide results and caveats: Deeper or shallower sequencing was expected to change how clonotypes are shared among donors.

Of note for this clone: Its target is unknown.

The sample comprised naive CD4+ T cells sorted from blood. Subset given: CD45RA+ positively selected. The TCR comes from a man aged 30 to 45 in good health.

CDR3 nucleotide sequence: TGTGCCAGCAGTTCGACCGGACTAGCGGCTCTCAAATACTTC. Protein product: CASSSTGLAALKYF. The chain is built from TRBV6-1 and TRBJ2-7; 10 bases are a match to TRBD2. The CDR3 has 14 residues. V lost 5 bases to trimming and J lost 13 bases; unmatched junction nucleotides: 14. Per germline, CDR1 MNHNS and CDR2 SASEGT.